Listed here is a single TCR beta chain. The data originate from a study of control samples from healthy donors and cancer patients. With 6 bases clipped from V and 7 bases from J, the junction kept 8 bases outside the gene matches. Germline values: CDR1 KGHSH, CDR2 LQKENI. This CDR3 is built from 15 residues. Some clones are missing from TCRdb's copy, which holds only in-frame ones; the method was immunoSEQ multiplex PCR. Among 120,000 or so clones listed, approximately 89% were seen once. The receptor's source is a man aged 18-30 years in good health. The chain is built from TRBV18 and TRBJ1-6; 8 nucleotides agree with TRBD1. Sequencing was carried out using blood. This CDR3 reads CASSLTGQGNSPLHF. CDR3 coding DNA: TGTGCCAGCTCCCTTACCGGACAGGGCAATTCACCCCTCCACTTT.